These 5 T cell receptor beta chains were all obtained from the same sample, sequenced in a study of Tregs in tolerant kidney transplant recipients. The assay was immunoSEQ multiplex PCR, and TCRdb's table has in-frame clones only and misses some. The sample spans thousands of clones; the ten largest clones claim around 6%. Mixed chimerism was transient after nonmyeloablative marrow transplants from related graft donors. The source material was CD4+ T cells from blood (PBMCs), sampled 6 months after the transplant. These receptors all come from a human patient who received a combined kidney and bone marrow transplant. The graft donor may account for some of the T cells.

On this clone itself: Sequencing ends 3 residues short of the CDR3 end; the germline J gene provides the rest. The rearrangement joins TRBV5-1 to TRBJ1-2, with 10 bases matching TRBD1. Germline V gene lookup returns CDR1 SGHRS and CDR2 YFSETQ. V lost 4 bases and J lost 6; bases outside the gene matches: 9. This CDR3 comprises 15 residues. The CDR3 bases that were read are TGCGCCAGCAGCCAGTGGACAGGGGGTTCTAATGGC. Protein sequence: CASSQWTGGSNG. The complete CDR3 sequence is CASSQWTGGSNGYTF.

This clone counts as medium-sized by frequency. The sequence runs out 3 residues before the end of the CDR3; the remainder is reconstructed from the germline J gene. This chain links TRBV29-1 with TRBJ1-1, with D unresolved. CDR3 length: 13 residues. Looked up from germline, CDR1 is SQVTM and CDR2 is ANQGSEA. The ends were cut back, 4 bases at V and 3 bases at J, with 12 bases in the middle. CDR3 bases read: TGCAGCGTTGTACAAGGGCTGCACACTGAA. Amino acid sequence: CSVVQGLHTE. The CDR3 reads in full as CSVVQGLHTEAFF.

Of note for this clone: The missing CDR3 end, 3 residues past where the read stops, is filled in from the germline J gene. The chain recombines TRBV20-1 with TRBJ1-4, with 9 bases that match TRBD1. CDR1 and CDR2 from the germline V gene are DFQATT and SNEGSKA (reference sequence). Trimming at V came to 0 bases and at J to 0 bases, leaving 5 bases not matched to a gene. The CDR3 has 17 residues. CDR3 in amino acids: CSARDRTGDPTNEKLFF. Incomplete CDR3 DNA: TGCAGTGCTAGAGATCGGACAGGGGACCCAACTAATGAAAAA.

On this clone itself: The CDR3 end falls 3 residues outside the read, so it is completed with the germline J gene. This chain joins TRBV20-1 and TRBJ2-3; 7 nucleotides line up with TRBD2. Germline V gene sequence: CDR1 DFQATT, CDR2 SNEGSKA (reference sequence). Trimming removed 0 bases from V and 5 bases from J; junction bases left unmatched: 8. The CDR3 consists of 15 residues. Here the CDR3 reads CSARDLAGVEDTQYF. CDR3 bases read: TGCAGTGCTAGAGATCTGGCGGGAGTGGAAGATACG.

By frequency, this clone is medium-sized (0.01 to 0.1%). The CDR3 goes on 3 residues after the read ends, and that part is filled in from the germline J gene. This chain uses TRBV30 with TRBJ2-1; 7 bases are shared with TRBD2. The CDR3 sequence is 16 residues long. The ends lost 3 bases at V and 4 bases at J; junction bases unmatched: 12. Germline CDR1 reads GTSNPN; CDR2 reads SVGIG (reference sequence). Partial CDR3 DNA: TGTGCCTGGAGCGCACCACTAGCGCGATTTTACAATGAG. Translation gives CAWSAPLARFYNE. The whole CDR3 is CAWSAPLARFYNEQFF. The full variable domain, completed using reference TRBV30 and TRBJ2-1, is SQTIHQWPATLVQPVGSPLSLECTVEGTSNPNLYWYRQAAGRGLQLLFYSVGIGQISSEVPQNLSASRPQDRQFILSSKKLLLSDSGFYLCAWSAPLARFYNEQFFGPGTRLTVL.